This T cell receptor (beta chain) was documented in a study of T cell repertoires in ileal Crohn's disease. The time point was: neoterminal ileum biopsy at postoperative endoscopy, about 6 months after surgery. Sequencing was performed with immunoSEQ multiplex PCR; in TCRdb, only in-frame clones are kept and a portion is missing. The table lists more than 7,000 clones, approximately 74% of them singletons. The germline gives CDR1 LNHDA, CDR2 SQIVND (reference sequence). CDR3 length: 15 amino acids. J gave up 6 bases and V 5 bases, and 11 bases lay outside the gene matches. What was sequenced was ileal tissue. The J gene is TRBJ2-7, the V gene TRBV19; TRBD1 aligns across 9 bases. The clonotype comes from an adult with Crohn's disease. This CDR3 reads CASSLNPGTGSEQYF. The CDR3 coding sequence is TGTGCCAGTAGTCTGAATCCCGGGACAGGGAGCGAGCAGTACTTC.